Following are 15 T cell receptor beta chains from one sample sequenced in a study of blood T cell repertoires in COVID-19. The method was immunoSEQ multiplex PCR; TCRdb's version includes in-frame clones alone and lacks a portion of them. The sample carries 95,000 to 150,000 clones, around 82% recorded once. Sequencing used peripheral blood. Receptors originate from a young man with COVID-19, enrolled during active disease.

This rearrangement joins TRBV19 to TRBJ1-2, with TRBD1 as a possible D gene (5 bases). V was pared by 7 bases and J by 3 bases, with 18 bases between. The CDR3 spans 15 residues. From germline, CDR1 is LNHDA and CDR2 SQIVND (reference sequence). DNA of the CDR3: TGTGCCAGTACCCCTCGGGGCGGGGCCCACTATGGCTACACCTTC. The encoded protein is CASTPRGGAHYGYTF.

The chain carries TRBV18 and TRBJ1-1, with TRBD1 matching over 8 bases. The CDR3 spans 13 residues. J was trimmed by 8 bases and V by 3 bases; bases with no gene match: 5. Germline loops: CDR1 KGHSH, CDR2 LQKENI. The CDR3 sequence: CASSPGQGQEAFF. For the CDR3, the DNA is TGTGCCAGCTCACCCGGACAGGGACAGGAAGCTTTCTTT.

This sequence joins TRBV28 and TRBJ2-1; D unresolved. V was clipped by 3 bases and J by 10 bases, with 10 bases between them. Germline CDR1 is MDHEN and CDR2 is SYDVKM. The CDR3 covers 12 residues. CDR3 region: CASSFNEREQFF. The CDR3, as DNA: TGTGCCAGCAGTTTCAATGAGAGAGAGCAGTTCTTC.

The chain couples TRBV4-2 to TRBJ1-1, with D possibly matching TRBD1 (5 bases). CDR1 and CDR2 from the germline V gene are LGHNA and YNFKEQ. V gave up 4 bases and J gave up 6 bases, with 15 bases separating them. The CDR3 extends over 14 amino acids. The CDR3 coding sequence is TGTGCCAGCAGCCGTACGGACGGAGGGGCTGAAGCTTTCTTT. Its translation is CASSRTDGGAEAFF.

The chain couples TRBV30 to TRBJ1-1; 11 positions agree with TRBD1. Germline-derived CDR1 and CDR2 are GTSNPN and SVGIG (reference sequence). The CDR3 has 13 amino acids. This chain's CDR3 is CVGQGAQETEAFF. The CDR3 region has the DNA TGTGTCGGACAGGGGGCTCAGGAGACTGAAGCTTTCTTT.

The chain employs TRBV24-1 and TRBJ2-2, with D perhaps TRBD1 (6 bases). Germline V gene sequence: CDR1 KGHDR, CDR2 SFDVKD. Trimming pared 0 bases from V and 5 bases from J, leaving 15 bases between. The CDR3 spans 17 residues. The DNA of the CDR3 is TGTGCCACCAGTGATTTGCAAGGGGGAGTTTCAACCGGGGAGCTGTTTTTT. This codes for CATSDLQGGVSTGELFF.

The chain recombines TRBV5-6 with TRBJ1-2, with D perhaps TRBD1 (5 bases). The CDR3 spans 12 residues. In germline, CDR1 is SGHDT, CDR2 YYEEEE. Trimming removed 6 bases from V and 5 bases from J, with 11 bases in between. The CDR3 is CASTTQAYGYTF. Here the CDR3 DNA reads TGTGCCAGCACGACACAGGCTTATGGCTACACCTTC.

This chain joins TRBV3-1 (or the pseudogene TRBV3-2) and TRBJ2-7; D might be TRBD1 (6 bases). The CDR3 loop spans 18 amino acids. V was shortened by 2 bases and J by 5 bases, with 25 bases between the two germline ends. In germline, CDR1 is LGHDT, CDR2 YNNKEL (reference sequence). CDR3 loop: CASSQFARAAGARHEQYF. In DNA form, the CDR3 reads TGTGCCAGCAGCCAATTTGCCAGGGCGGCAGGGGCAAGGCACGAGCAGTACTTC.

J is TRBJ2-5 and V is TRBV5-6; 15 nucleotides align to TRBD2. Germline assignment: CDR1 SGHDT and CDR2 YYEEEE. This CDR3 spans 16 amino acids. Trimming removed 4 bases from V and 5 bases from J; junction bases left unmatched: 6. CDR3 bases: TGTGCCAGCAGCCACGGACTAGCGGGGGGGCGGGAGACCCAGTACTTC. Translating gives CASSHGLAGGRETQYF. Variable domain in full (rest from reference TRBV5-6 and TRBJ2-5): DAGVTQSPTHLIKTRGQQVTLRCSPKSGHDTVSWYQQALGQGPQFIFQYYEEEERQRGNFPDRFSGHQFPNYSSELNVNALLLGDSALYLCASSHGLAGGRETQYFGPGTRLLVL.

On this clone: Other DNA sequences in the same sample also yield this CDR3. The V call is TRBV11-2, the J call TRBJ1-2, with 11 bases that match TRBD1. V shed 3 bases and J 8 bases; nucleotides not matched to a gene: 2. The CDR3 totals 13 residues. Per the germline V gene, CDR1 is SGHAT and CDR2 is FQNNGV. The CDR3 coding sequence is TGTGCCAGCAGCTTGGACAGGGGGCGCGGCTACACCTTC. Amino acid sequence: CASSLDRGRGYTF. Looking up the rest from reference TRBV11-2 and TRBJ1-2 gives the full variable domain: EAGVAQSPRYKIIEKRQSVAFWCNPISGHATLYWYQQILGQGPKLLIQFQNNGVVDDSQLPKDRFSAERLKGVDSTLKIQPAKLEDSAVYLCASSLDRGRGYTFGSGTRLTVV.

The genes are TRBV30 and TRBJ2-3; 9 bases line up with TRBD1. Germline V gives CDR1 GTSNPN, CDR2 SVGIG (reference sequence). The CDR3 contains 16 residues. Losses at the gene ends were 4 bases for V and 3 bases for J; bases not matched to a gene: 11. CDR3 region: CAWTAGTGIRTDTQYF. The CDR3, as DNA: TGTGCCTGGACTGCGGGGACAGGGATTAGAACAGATACGCAGTATTTT.

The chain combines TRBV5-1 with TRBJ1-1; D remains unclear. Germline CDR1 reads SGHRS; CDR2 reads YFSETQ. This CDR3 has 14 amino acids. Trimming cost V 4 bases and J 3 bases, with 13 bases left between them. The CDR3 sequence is CASSPTPGDTEAFF. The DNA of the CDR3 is TGCGCCAGCAGCCCTACTCCCGGGGACACTGAAGCTTTCTTT.

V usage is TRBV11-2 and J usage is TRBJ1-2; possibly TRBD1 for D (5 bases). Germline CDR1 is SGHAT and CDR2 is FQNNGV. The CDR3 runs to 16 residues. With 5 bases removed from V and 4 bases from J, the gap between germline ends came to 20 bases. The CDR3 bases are TGTGCCAGCAGCCCCACCAGGGCAGATAGGAGCTATGGCTACACCTTC. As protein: CASSPTRADRSYGYTF.

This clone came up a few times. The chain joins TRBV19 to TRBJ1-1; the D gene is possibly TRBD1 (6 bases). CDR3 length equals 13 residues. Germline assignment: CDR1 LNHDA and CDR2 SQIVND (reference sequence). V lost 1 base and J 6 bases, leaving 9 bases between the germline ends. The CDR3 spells CASSIVGAPEAFF. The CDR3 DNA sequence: TGTGCCAGTAGTATAGTGGGGGCCCCTGAAGCTTTCTTT. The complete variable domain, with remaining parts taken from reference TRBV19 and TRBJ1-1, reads DGGITQSPKYLFRKEGQNVTLSCEQNLNHDAMYWYRQDPGQGLRLIYYSQIVNDFQKGDIAEGYSVSREKKESFPLTVTSAQKNPTAFYLCASSIVGAPEAFFGQGTRLTVV.

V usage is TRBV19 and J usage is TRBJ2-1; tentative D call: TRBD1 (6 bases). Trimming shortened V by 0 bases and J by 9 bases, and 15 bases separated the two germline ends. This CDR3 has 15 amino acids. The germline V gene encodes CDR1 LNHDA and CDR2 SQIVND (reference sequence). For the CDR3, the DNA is TGTGCCAGTAGTATAGAAAGGGGGATGGTGCTTGAGCAGTTCTTC. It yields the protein CASSIERGMVLEQFF.